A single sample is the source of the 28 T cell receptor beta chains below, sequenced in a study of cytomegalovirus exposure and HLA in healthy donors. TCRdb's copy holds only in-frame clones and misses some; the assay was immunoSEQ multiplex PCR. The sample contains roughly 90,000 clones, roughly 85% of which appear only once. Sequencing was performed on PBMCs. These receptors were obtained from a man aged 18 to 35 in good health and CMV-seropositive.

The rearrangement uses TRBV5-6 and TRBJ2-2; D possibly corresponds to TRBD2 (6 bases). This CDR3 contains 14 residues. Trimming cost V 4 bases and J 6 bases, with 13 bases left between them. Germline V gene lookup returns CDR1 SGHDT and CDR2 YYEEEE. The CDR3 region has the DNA TGTGCCAGCAGCGCGGGGTGGAGGGCCGGGGAGCTGTTTTTT. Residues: CASSAGWRAGELFF.

This chain's CDR3 is CASSPGGQGLGNTIYF. The DNA of the CDR3 is TGTGCCAGCAGTCCTGGGGGACAGGGTCTGGGAAACACCATATATTTT. The V call is TRBV28, the J call TRBJ1-3, with TRBD1 matching over 9 bases. CDR3 length: 16 residues. The V gene end was trimmed by 5 bases and the J gene end by 4 bases; junction bases not matched to a gene: 9. From germline, CDR1 is MDHEN and CDR2 SYDVKM.

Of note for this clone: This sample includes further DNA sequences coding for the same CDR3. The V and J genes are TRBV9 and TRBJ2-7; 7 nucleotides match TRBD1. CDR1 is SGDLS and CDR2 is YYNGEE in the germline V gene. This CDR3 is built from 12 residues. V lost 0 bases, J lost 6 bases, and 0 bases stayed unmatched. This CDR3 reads CASSVGQGEQYF. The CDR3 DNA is TGTGCCAGCAGCGTAGGACAGGGCGAGCAGTACTTC.

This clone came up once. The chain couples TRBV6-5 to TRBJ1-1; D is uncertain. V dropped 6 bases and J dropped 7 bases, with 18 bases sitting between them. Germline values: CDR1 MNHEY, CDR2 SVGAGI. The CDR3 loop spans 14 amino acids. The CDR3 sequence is CASSLSPVLYEAFF. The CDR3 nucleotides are TGTGCCAGCAGCCTTTCCCCGGTACTGTATGAAGCTTTCTTT.

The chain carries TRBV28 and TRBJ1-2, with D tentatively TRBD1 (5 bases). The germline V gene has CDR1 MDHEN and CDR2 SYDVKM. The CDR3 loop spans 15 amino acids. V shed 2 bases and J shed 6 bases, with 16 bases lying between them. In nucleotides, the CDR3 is TGTGCCAGCAGTTTACGGCTCGGGGGTTCTGATGGCTACACCTTC. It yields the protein CASSLRLGGSDGYTF.

CDR3 sequence (DNA): TGTGCCAGCAGTGTGACAGGGATGAACACCGGGGAGCTGTTTTTT. Translated: CASSVTGMNTGELFF. V gene TRBV25-1 combines with J gene TRBJ2-2, with 7 bases identical to TRBD1. Trimming removed 4 bases from V and 1 base from J; junction bases left unmatched: 3. Germline assignment: CDR1 MGHDK and CDR2 SYGVNS. The CDR3 extends over 15 amino acids.

Written as DNA, the CDR3 is TGTGCCATCAGTGTGGTAGTGGAGGGAGGTGGAAACACCATATATTTT. Its protein is CAISVVVEGGGNTIYF. The chain is built from TRBV10-3 and TRBJ1-3; unclear D gene. V was pared by 4 bases and J by 3 bases, with 16 bases between. The CDR3 contains 16 residues. Germline lookup yields CDR1 ENHRY and CDR2 SYGVKD.

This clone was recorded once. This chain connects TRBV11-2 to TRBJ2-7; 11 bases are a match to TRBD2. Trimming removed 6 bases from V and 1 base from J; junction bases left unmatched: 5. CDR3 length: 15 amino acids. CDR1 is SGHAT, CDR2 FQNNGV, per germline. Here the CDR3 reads CASSMTSGASYEQYV. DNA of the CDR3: TGTGCCAGCAGTATGACTAGCGGGGCTTCCTACGAGCAGTACGTC.

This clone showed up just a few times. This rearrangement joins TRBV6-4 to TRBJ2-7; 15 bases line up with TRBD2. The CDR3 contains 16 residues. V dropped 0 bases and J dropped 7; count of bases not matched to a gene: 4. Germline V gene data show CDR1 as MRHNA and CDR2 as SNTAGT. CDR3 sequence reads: CASSDSRTSGRDEQYV. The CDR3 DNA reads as TGTGCCAGCAGTGACTCTAGGACTAGCGGGAGGGATGAGCAGTACGTC.

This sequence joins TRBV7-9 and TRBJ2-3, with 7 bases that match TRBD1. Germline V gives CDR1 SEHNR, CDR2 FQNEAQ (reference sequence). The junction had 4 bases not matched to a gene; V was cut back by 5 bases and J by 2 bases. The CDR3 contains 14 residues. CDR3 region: CASSPTGNTDTQYF. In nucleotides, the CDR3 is TGTGCCAGCAGCCCGACAGGGAACACAGATACGCAGTATTTT.

The CDR3 sequence is CASFVRDRTYGYTF. In DNA, the CDR3 is TGTGCCAGCTTTGTTCGGGACAGAACCTATGGCTACACCTTC. The rearrangement uses TRBV28 and TRBJ1-2; 7 bases line up with TRBD1. CDR3 length: 14 amino acids. CDR1 and CDR2 from the germline V gene are MDHEN and SYDVKM. The junction had 10 bases not matched to a gene; V was cut back by 8 bases and J by 4 bases.

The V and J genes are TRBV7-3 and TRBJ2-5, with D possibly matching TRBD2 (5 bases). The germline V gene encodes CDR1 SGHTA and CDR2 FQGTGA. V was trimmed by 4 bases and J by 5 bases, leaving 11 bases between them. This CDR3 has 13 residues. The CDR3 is CASSYSREETQYF. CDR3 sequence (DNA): TGTGCCAGCAGCTATTCTAGGGAGGAGACCCAGTACTTC.

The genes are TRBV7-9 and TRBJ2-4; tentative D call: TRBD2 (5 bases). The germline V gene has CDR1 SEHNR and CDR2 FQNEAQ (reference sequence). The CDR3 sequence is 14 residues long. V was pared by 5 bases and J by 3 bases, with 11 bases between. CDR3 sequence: CASSPDAGKNIQYF. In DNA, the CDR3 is TGTGCCAGCAGCCCCGATGCGGGCAAAAACATTCAGTACTTC.

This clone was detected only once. The DNA of the CDR3 is TGTGCCAGCAGTTTGAGGATGACAGCGGAGACCCAGTACTTC. This encodes CASSLRMTAETQYF. The V gene is TRBV27, the J gene TRBJ2-5, with a weak D call TRBD1 (5 bases). The CDR3 sequence is 14 residues long. The germline V gene has CDR1 MNHEY and CDR2 SMNVEV (reference sequence). The V end was cut by 3 bases, the J end by 5 bases, with 13 bases between.

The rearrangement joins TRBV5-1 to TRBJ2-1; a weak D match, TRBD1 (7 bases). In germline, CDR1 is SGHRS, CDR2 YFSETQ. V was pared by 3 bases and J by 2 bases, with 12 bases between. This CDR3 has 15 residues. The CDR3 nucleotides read TGCGCCAGCAGCTCGGAGGGACAGCCCTACAATGAGCAGTTCTTC. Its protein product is CASSSEGQPYNEQFF.

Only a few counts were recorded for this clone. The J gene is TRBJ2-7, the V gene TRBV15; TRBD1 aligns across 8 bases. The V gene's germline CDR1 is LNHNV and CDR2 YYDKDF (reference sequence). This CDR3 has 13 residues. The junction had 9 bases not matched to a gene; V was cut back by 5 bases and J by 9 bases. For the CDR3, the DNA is TGTGCCACCAGCGCGGACAGGGCCAACGGGCAGTACGTC. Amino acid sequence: CATSADRANGQYV.

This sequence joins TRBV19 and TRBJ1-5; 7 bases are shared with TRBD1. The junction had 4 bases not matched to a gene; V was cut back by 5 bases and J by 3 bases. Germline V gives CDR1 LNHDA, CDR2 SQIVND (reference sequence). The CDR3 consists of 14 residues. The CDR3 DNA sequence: TGTGCCAGTAGTGGGGGACAGATCAATCAGCCCCAGCATTTT. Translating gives CASSGGQINQPQHF.

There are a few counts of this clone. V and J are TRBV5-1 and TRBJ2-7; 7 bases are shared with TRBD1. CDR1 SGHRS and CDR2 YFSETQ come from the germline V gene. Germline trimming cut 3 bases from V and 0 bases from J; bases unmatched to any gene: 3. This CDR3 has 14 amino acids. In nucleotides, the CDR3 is TGCGCCAGCAGCTGGACAGGTAGCTCCTACGAGCAGTACTTC. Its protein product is CASSWTGSSYEQYF.

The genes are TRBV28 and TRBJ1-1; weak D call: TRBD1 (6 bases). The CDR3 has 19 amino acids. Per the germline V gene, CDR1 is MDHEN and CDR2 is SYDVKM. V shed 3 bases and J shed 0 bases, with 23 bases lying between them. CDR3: CASSFQQGSGVRMNTEAFF. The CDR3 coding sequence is TGTGCCAGCAGTTTCCAGCAGGGGAGTGGGGTTCGGATGAACACTGAAGCTTTCTTT.

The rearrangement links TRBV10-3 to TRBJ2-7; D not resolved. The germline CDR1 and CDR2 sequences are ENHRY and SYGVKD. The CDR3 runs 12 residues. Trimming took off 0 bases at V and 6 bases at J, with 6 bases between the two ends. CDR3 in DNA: TGTGCCATCAGTGAGTCAGCATCCGAGCAGTACTTC. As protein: CAISESASEQYF.

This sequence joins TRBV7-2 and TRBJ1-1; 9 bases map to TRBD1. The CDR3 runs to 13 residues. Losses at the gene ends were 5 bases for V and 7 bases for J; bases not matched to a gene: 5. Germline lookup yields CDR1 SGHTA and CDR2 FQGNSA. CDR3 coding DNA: TGTGCCAGCAGCCAACAGGGGGCTGGTGAAGCTTTCTTT. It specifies CASSQQGAGEAFF.

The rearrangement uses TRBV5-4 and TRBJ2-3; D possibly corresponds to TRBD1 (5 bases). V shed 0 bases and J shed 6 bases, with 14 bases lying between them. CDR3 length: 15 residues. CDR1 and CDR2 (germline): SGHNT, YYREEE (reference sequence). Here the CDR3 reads CASSLEQGSGDTQYF. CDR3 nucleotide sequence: TGTGCCAGCAGCTTGGAGCAGGGCAGTGGTGATACGCAGTATTTT.

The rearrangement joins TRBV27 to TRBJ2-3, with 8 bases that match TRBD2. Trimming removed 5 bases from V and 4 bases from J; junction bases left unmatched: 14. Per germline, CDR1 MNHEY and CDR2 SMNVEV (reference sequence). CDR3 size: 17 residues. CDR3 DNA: TGTGCCAGCAGTCCTCTCACCGGGAGGGCCCTCGCAGATACGCAGTATTTT. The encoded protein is CASSPLTGRALADTQYF.

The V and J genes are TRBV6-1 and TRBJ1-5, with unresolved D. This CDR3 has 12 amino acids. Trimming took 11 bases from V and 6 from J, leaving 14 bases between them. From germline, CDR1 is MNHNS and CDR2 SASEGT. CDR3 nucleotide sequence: TGTGCCGGAGGGAGAGGCGGTCAGCCCCAGCATTTT. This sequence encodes CAGGRGGQPQHF.

The CDR3 nucleotides are TGTGCCAGCAGCTTAGATCAGGATACGCAGTATTTT. Its protein is CASSLDQDTQYF. This chain connects TRBV11-2 to TRBJ2-3; no firm D call. Deletions cut 0 bases from V and 6 bases from J, with 4 bases between. CDR1 and CDR2 (germline): SGHAT, FQNNGV. The CDR3 is 12 residues long.

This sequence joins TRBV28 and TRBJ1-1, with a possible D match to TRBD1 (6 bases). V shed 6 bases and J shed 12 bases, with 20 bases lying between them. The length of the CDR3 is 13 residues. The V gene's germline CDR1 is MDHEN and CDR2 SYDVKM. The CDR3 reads CASSPPGGDVTFF. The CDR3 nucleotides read TGTGCCAGCAGCCCCCCGGGGGGCGATGTGACTTTCTTT.

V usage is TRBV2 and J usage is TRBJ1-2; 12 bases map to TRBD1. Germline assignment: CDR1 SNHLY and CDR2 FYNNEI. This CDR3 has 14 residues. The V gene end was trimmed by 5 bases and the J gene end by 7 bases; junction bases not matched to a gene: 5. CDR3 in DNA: TGTGCCAGCAGTTGGGGACAGGGGGCTGGTGGCTACACCTTC. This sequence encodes CASSWGQGAGGYTF.

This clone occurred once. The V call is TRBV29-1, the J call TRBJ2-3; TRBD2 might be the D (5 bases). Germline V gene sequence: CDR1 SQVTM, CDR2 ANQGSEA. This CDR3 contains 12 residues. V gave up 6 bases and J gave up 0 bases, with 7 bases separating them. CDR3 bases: TGCAGCGTCCAGCGGAGCACAGATACGCAGTATTTT. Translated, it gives CSVQRSTDTQYF.